Below, 14 T cell receptor beta chains from the same sample are listed, as sequenced in a study of T cell changes during pregnancy in multiple sclerosis. Clones were read by immunoSEQ multiplex PCR, and TCRdb kept only the in-frame ones, dropping some. The table has approximately 79,000 clones, around 94% seen once. The sample was CD4+ T cells from peripheral blood mononuclear cells, taken before pregnancy. These receptors originate from a female donor with multiple sclerosis, enrolled in a pregnancy study.

V usage is TRBV28 and J usage is TRBJ1-4; 8 nucleotides match TRBD1. Germline-derived CDR1 and CDR2 are MDHEN and SYDVKM. V shed 5 bases, J shed 7 bases, and the junction held 9 bases outside the gene matches. This CDR3 is 15 amino acids long. CDR3 nucleotide sequence: TGTGCCAGCAGTCCCGTGGACAGGGACGGTGAAAAACTGTTTTTT. Residues: CASSPVDRDGEKLFF.

V is TRBV7-2 and J is TRBJ2-7, with D perhaps matching TRBD2 (6 bases). Germline-derived CDR1 and CDR2 are SGHTA and FQGNSA. This CDR3 has 18 amino acids. The ends were cut back, 2 bases at V and 4 bases at J, with 24 bases in the middle. This CDR3 is CASSLRWRLATTSYEQYF. In DNA form, the CDR3 reads TGTGCCAGCAGCTTAAGGTGGCGCCTAGCGACTACTAGTTACGAGCAGTACTTC. Full variable domain (outside the CDR3, taken from reference TRBV7-2 and TRBJ2-7): GAGVSQSPSNKVTEKGKDVELRCDPISGHTALYWYRQSLGQGLEFLIYFQGNSAPDKSGLPSDRFSAERTGGSVSTLTIQRTQQEDSAVYLCASSLRWRLATTSYEQYFGPGTRLTVT.

The sample holds one count of this clone. This sequence joins TRBV9 and TRBJ2-1; 11 nucleotides agree with TRBD2. V lost 2 bases, J lost 3 bases, and 4 bases stayed unmatched. This CDR3 is 16 amino acids long. CDR1 is SGDLS, CDR2 YYNGEE, per germline. The CDR3 DNA sequence: TGTGCCAGCAGCGTCGGGACTAGCGGATTCTACAATGAGCAGTTCTTC. Translated, it gives CASSVGTSGFYNEQFF.

This chain links TRBV30 with TRBJ1-3; the D is unclear. The V end lost 3 bases, the J end lost 0 bases, and 6 bases lay between the germline ends. The CDR3 has 13 amino acids. The germline V gene has CDR1 GTSNPN and CDR2 SVGIG (reference sequence). The CDR3 protein is CAWRSGSGNTIYF. Here the CDR3 DNA reads TGTGCCTGGAGATCCGGCTCTGGAAACACCATATATTTT.

The chain carries TRBV30 and TRBJ2-1, with TRBD2 identical over 10 bases. With 0 bases clipped from V and 6 bases from J, the junction kept 5 bases outside the gene matches. Germline assignment: CDR1 GTSNPN and CDR2 SVGIG (reference sequence). The CDR3 totals 15 residues. The CDR3 nucleotides are TGTGCCTGGAGTGTACGTCGGACTAGCGGCAATGAGCAGTTCTTC. This gives the protein CAWSVRRTSGNEQFF.

The rearrangement uses TRBV6-1 and TRBJ2-1; a possible D gene is TRBD2 (5 bases). CDR3 length equals 15 residues. V was cut by 3 bases and J by 6 bases, with 15 bases left in between. Germline V CDR1 and CDR2: MNHNS, SASEGT. In DNA, the CDR3 is TGTGCCAGCAGTGACCCGGGCGGGCGAACCAATGAGCAGTTCTTC. Its protein is CASSDPGGRTNEQFF.

The rearrangement links TRBV5-1 to TRBJ1-1; the D gene is possibly TRBD1 (6 bases). The V end was cut by 1 base, the J end by 6 bases, with 16 bases between. The CDR3 runs 15 residues. Germline lookup yields CDR1 SGHRS and CDR2 YFSETQ. CDR3 nucleotides: TGCGCCAGCAGCTTGATTTCAGGGGTAAGTTCTGAAGCTTTCTTT. It translates to CASSLISGVSSEAFF.

The CDR3 sequence: CSISRTSRLGGTQYF. CDR3 in DNA: TGCAGCATCTCTCGGACTAGCAGGCTAGGTGGGACCCAGTACTTC. The chain recombines TRBV29-1 with TRBJ2-5, with 8 positions matching TRBD2. Germline CDR1 is SQVTM and CDR2 is ANQGSEA. The CDR3 has 15 amino acids. V trimming: 8 bases; J trimming: 7 bases; junction bases outside the gene matches: 18.

The chain couples TRBV19 to TRBJ1-4; D is possibly TRBD1 (6 bases). The CDR3 length is 16 residues. The ends were cut back, 9 bases at V and 6 bases at J, with 23 bases in the middle. The germline V gene encodes CDR1 LNHDA and CDR2 SQIVND (reference sequence). As DNA, the CDR3 is TGTGCCAGCTCGAGGGAGGGGGGACAACGATATGAAAAACTGTTTTTT. This translates into CASSREGGQRYEKLFF.

The chain is built from TRBV19 and TRBJ2-7; 9 bases are a match to TRBD2. Losses at the gene ends were 8 bases for V and 5 bases for J; bases not matched to a gene: 7. The CDR3 is 13 amino acids. Germline V gene sequence: CDR1 LNHDA, CDR2 SQIVND (reference sequence). The DNA of the CDR3 is TGTGCCAGTCGGGCGGGAGGGCTGGACGAGCAGTACTTC. This sequence encodes CASRAGGLDEQYF.

The chain recombines TRBV7-3 with TRBJ1-1; 11 bases match TRBD1. CDR3 length equals 16 residues. With 5 bases clipped from V and 5 bases from J, the junction kept 10 bases outside the gene matches. Germline V gene data show CDR1 as SGHTA and CDR2 as FQGTGA. The CDR3, as DNA: TGTGCCAGCAGCGCAGTCCCGGGGACAGGGGGTACTGAAGCTTTCTTT. Translation: CASSAVPGTGGTEAFF. The full variable domain, rest sourced from reference TRBV7-3 and TRBJ1-1, is GAGVSQTPSNKVTEKGKYVELRCDPISGHTALYWYRQSLGQGPEFLIYFQGTGAADDSGLPNDRFFAVRPEGSVSTLKIQRTERGDSAVYLCASSAVPGTGGTEAFFGQGTRLTVV.

The V call is TRBV21-1, the J call TRBJ2-6; the D call of TRBD1 is as the table states it, not checked on the DNA. TRBV21-1 is a listed pseudogene. This CDR3 spans 16 amino acids. This CDR3 reads CAITGTATSGANVLTF. Written as DNA, the CDR3 is TGTGCCATTACCGGGACAGCTACCTCTGGGGCCAACGTCCTGACTTTC.

The genes are TRBV28 and TRBJ1-1; TRBD1 is a possible D gene (5 bases). The CDR3 is 14 amino acids. V was cut by 3 bases and J by 4 bases, with 12 bases left in between. Germline V CDR1 and CDR2: MDHEN, SYDVKM. In DNA, the CDR3 is TGTGCCAGCAGTTTCCGGACAAGACTCACTGAAGCTTTCTTT. Protein product: CASSFRTRLTEAFF.

The V gene is TRBV19, the J gene TRBJ2-7; maybe TRBD2 (6 bases). The V gene lost 5 bases and the J gene lost 4 bases, with 21 bases spanning the gap. Germline values: CDR1 LNHDA, CDR2 SQIVND (reference sequence). The CDR3 runs 16 residues. CDR3 sequence reads: CASSPSWRELRYEQYF. As DNA, the CDR3 is TGTGCCAGTAGTCCCTCCTGGCGGGAACTTCGGTACGAGCAGTACTTC.